This T cell receptor beta chain originates from a study of shared clonotypes between healthy human individuals. Clones were sequenced by immunoSEQ multiplex PCR, and TCRdb holds only the in-frame ones, with some missing. The table has fewer than 1.6 million clones, just under 99% seen once. The CDR3 consists of 16 residues. With V trimmed by 0 bases and J by 7 bases, 10 bases remained unmatched. The germline V gene has CDR1 MGHDK and CDR2 SYGVNS. The material sequenced was naive CD4+ T cells sorted from blood. Subset of the sample: CD45RA+ positively selected. The chain links TRBV25-1 to TRBJ1-2, with 8 bases that match TRBD1. The source of this sequence is a man under 40 in good health. In nucleotides, the CDR3 is TGTGCCAGCAGTGAATATTCCAGCAGGGGGCCTAGTGGCTACACCTTC. It translates to CASSEYSSRGPSGYTF.